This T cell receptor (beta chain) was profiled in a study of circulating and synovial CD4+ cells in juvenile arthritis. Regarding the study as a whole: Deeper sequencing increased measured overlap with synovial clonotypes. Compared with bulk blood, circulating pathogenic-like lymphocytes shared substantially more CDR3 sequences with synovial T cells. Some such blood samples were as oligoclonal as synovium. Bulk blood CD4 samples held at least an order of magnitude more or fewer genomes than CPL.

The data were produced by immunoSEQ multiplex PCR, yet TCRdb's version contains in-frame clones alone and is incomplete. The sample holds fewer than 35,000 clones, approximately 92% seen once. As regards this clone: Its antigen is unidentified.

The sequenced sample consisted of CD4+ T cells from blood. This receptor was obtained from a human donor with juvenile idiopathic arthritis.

The CDR3 nucleotides are TGTGCCAGCTCACCCGGCCCAGGGGGGACCCAGTACTTC. Translating it yields CASSPGPGGTQYF. The chain combines TRBV18 with TRBJ2-5; 7 nucleotides line up with TRBD1. Per germline, CDR1 KGHSH and CDR2 LQKENI. The CDR3 consists of 13 residues. Trimming at V came to 3 bases and at J to 7 bases, leaving 5 bases not matched to a gene. The whole variable domain, remainder taken from reference TRBV18 and TRBJ2-5, is NAGVMQNPRHLVRRRGQEARLRCSPMKGHSHVYWYRQLPEEGLKFMVYLQKENIIDESGMPKERFSAEFPKEGPSILRIQQVVRGDSAAYFCASSPGPGGTQYFGPGTRLLVL.